This T cell receptor beta chain was captured by sequencing in a study of post-analysis software for immune sequencing data. Turning to the study itself: Secondary progressive, relapsing-remitting and progressive-relapsing multiple sclerosis were among the included disease courses. General study results and limits: Multiple sclerosis patients showed significantly lower normalized Chao1 diversity than controls did. Samples prepared in the same batch strongly co-clustered by F measure. Included in a set of roughly five TRBV segments more frequent in patients than controls were TRBV5-6, TRBV5-1 and TRBV20-1.

With regard to this clonotype: Its antigen is as yet unknown.

Germline V gene data show CDR1 as SEHNR and CDR2 as FQNEAQ (reference sequence). With 1 base removed from V and 5 bases from J, the gap between germline ends came to 11 bases. This CDR3 contains 14 residues. Unique molecular identifiers had been added to the TCR beta cDNA libraries. Between about 1 and 11 million T cells gave rise to hundreds of thousands of cDNA molecules. TCRdb processed the PCR reads anew with MiXCR; each CDR3 protein has one entry. The data contain about 540,000 distinct CDR3 sequences, around a third of them singletons. The receptor was derived from a girl aged 2-17 years with multiple sclerosis. Specimen: blood. The J gene is TRBJ1-1, the V gene TRBV7-9; the D is unclear. For the CDR3, the DNA is TGTGCCAGCAGCTTAGAACAACGACGGACTGAAGCTTTCTTT. Translation: CASSLEQRRTEAFF.